This T cell receptor (beta chain) was sequenced for a study of T cells in Graves' hyperthyroidism and ophthalmopathy. Study information: Prior to any treatment, at the point of initial diagnosis, peripheral blood was collected.

Germline CDR1 LGHDT, CDR2 YNNKEL (reference sequence). Trimming cost V 0 bases and J 9 bases, with 9 bases left between them. This CDR3 region has 14 residues. TCR beta CDR3 sequences were amplified from RNA transcripts. HTBI primers were used for first-round RT-PCR of the TCR CDR3. TCRdb redid the calling of the multiplex PCR reads with MiXCR, one entry per CDR3 protein. The sample lists about 480,000 distinct CDR3 sequences, around 14% occurring once. General study results and limits: Most thyroid clonotypes that were expanded above 0.001 also turned up in blood.

Investigators excluded patients with uncontrolled infection, other autoimmune disease, pregnancy or lactation. The PBMCs studied were ones that came from 8 to 10 ml fresh peripheral blood. This clonotype was recorded many times. Its antigen is not known. The sequenced sample was blood. V is TRBV3-1 and J is TRBJ1-6; D is possibly TRBD1 (5 bases). The TCR originated in a woman younger than 30 with Graves' hyperthyroidism. The CDR3 nucleotides are TGTGCCAGCAGCCAAGAAACAGGAATTTCACCCCTCCACTTT. Residues: CASSQETGISPLHF. The whole variable domain, filled in from reference TRBV3-1 and TRBJ1-6, reads DTAVSQTPKYLVTQMGNDKSIKCEQNLGHDTMYWYKQDSKKFLKIMFSYNNKELIINETVPNRFSPKSPDKAHLNLHINSLELGDSAVYFCASSQETGISPLHFGNGTRLTVT.